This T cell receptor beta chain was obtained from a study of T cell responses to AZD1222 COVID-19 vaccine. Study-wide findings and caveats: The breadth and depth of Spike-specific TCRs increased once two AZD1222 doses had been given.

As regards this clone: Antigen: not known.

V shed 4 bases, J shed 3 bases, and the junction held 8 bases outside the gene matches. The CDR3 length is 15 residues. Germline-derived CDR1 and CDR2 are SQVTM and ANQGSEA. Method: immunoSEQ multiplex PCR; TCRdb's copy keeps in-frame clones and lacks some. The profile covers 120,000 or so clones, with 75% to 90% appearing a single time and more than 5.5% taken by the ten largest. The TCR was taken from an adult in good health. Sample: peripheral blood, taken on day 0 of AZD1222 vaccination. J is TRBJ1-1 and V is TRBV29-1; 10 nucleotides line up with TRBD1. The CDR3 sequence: CSVVPGGQGYTEAFF. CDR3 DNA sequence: TGCAGCGTTGTACCGGGGGGACAGGGGTACACTGAAGCTTTCTTT.